This T cell receptor (beta chain) originates from a study of blood T cell repertoires in COVID-19. Study-wide context: Samples taken during acute and convalescent COVID-19 were collected in the United States, Italy and Spain. From T cells, B-cell-depleted T cells, or PBMCs came the material, which was cDNA or gDNA.

V lost 4 bases to trimming and J lost 9 bases, with 9 bases between them. Germline V gene data show CDR1 as MNHNS and CDR2 as SASEGT. This CDR3 has 11 amino acids. The data were produced by immunoSEQ multiplex PCR, yet TCRdb's version contains in-frame clones alone and is incomplete. The repertoire holds 250,000 to 300,000 clones, with 85% to 90% as singletons. Sample: peripheral blood. The V call is TRBV6-1, the J call TRBJ2-5; tentative D call: TRBD2 (5 bases). The TCR sequence derives from a woman aged 25 to 39 with COVID-19, enrolled during active disease. This CDR3 is CASSGAGAQYF. CDR3 coding DNA: TGTGCCAGCAGTGGAGCCGGGGCCCAGTACTTC.